These T cell receptor beta chains were read from a single sample in a study of cytomegalovirus exposure and HLA in healthy donors. Measured with immunoSEQ multiplex PCR; TCRdb has only the in-frame clones, and not every one. Here the sample spans 180,000 or so clones, under 85% being singletons. Source material: PBMCs. These receptors came from a female donor in good health and CMV-seronegative. CDR3s include the opening cysteine and the closing phenylalanine or tryptophan. Fields, in order: D gene, CDR3 length, clone size, V gene, J gene, CDR3 DNA, CDR3 protein. D genes are given only for firm matches. Size values are once, few and many counts, or a class for expanded clones, and some rows have none.

>TRBD1|14|.|TRBV10-3|TRBJ2-7
TGTGCCATCAGTGATGGACAGGGGGCTTACGAGCAGTACTTC
CAISDGQGAYEQYF
>TRBD1|13|few|TRBV19|TRBJ2-3
TGTGCCAGTAGTACAGGGGGTACAGATACGCAGTATTTT
CASSTGGTDTQYF
>TRBD1|13|.|TRBV30|TRBJ1-2
TGTGCCTGGAGTACAGGGGGCCATAGTGGCTACACCTTC
CAWSTGGHSGYTF
>.|16|few|TRBV9|TRBJ2-3
TGTGCCAGCAGCGTAGACAGGCAGAGGAACGCAGATACGCAGTATTTT
CASSVDRQRNADTQYF
>TRBD1|15|.|TRBV19|TRBJ2-3
TGTGCCAGTAGCTTCGGGACAGGGAACACAGATACGCAGTATTTT
CASSFGTGNTDTQYF
>TRBD1|14|few|TRBV19|TRBJ1-1
TGTGCCAGTAGGGCCGGGACAGGGACTTATGAAGCTTTCTTT
CASRAGTGTYEAFF
>TRBD1|18|few|TRBV5-6|TRBJ1-3
TGTGCCAGCAGCCTTCCGCCGACAGGGTTTGTCTCTGGAAACACCATATATTTT
CASSLPPTGFVSGNTIYF
>.|15|.|TRBV7-3|TRBJ1-2
TGTGCCAGCAGCTTATCCTTAACAGGGTCAAATGGCTACACCTTC
CASSLSLTGSNGYTF
>TRBD2|15|.|TRBV10-1|TRBJ2-1
TGCGCCAGCAGTGAGGGCGGGAGGCCCACCAATGAGCAGTTCTTC
CASSEGGRPTNEQFF
>.|12|.|TRBV25-1|TRBJ1-1
TGTGCCAGCAGGGGGCTTAGCACTGAAGCTTTCTTT
CASRGLSTEAFF
>.|12|.|TRBV14|TRBJ1-2
TGTGCCAGCAGCCAAGACTGGCCTGGCTACACCTTC
CASSQDWPGYTF
>TRBD1|15|.|TRBV6-5|TRBJ1-4
TGTGCCAGCAGTTTATCGGGACAGGGGAATGAAAAACTGTTTTTT
CASSLSGQGNEKLFF
>.|17|.|TRBV7-2|TRBJ1-4
TGTGCCAGCAGCTTAGTTAAAATCCCAGGGGCGAATGAAAAACTGTTTTTT
CASSLVKIPGANEKLFF
>.|12|few|TRBV9|TRBJ2-7
TGTGCCAGCAGCGGGCCCACCTACGAGCAGTACTTC
CASSGPTYEQYF
>.|15|.|TRBV30|TRBJ2-3
TGTGCCTGGAGTGAAGCGAACCATGTCACAGATACGCAGTATTTT
CAWSEANHVTDTQYF
>TRBD2|16|.|TRBV7-2|TRBJ2-5
TGTGCCAGCAGCTTGGAAGGAGCGGGGCTAAAAGAGACCCAGTACTTC
CASSLEGAGLKETQYF
>TRBD2|15|.|TRBV27|TRBJ2-1
TGTGCCAGCAGTCGAGGACTAGCGGGCTACAATGAGCAGTTCTTC
CASSRGLAGYNEQFF
>TRBD2|16|.|TRBV30|TRBJ2-1
TGTGCCTGGAATGCCCCGGGACTAGCGGGCTCTAATGAGCAGTTCTTC
CAWNAPGLAGSNEQFF
>.|13|.|TRBV11-3|TRBJ1-1
TGTGCCAGCAGCTTTCGGGGGAACACTGAAGCTTTCTTT
CASSFRGNTEAFF
>TRBD1|15|.|TRBV29-1|TRBJ1-3
TGCAGCGTCGGGACAGGTGTTAGCTCTGGAAACACCATATATTTT
CSVGTGVSSGNTIYF
>.|12|.|TRBV30|TRBJ2-7
TGTGCCTGGAGTGTACTATCCTACGAGCAGTACTTC
CAWSVLSYEQYF
>.|14|once|TRBV30|TRBJ2-5
TGTGCCTGGAAGAGTGGGCGGGCGGGGGAGACCCAGTACTTC
CAWKSGRAGETQYF
>.|13|.|TRBV7-9|TRBJ2-3
TGTGCCAGCAGCGTAGACAGGCTTGATACGCAGTATTTT
CASSVDRLDTQYF
>TRBD1|15|.|TRBV28|TRBJ2-7
TGTGCCAGCAGAGAAAACAGGGGGCTGGGGTACGAGCAGTACTTC
CASRENRGLGYEQYF
>TRBD1|16|.|TRBV4-1|TRBJ2-1
TGCGCCAGCAGTCCAGAGGCGGCAGGGGGTGGTTATGAGCAGTTCTTC
CASSPEAAGGGYEQFF
>TRBD1|19|few|TRBV9|TRBJ2-1
TGTGCCAGCAGCGTAAGTAGTAGTCTCCCCGGGACAGGGAACAATGAGCAGTTCTTC
CASSVSSSLPGTGNNEQFF
>.|18|once|TRBV7-6|TRBJ2-6
TGTGCCAGCAGCTCCCGTGGTGGGGTGCAGGGCAGTTCCAACGTCCTGACTTTC
CASSSRGGVQGSSNVLTF
>TRBD1|15|.|TRBV6-6|TRBJ1-2
TGTGCCAGCAGTTACCAGGGACAGGGTCGTTATGGCTACACCTTC
CASSYQGQGRYGYTF
>TRBD1|14|.|TRBV10-3|TRBJ1-4
TGTGCCATCAGCCCGGGACAGGGGGATGAAAAACTGTTTTTT
CAISPGQGDEKLFF
>.|15|once|TRBV28|TRBJ2-7
TGTGCCAGCGCTCGCGGGGCCCCCGACGTCAACGAGCAGTACTTC
CASARGAPDVNEQYF
>TRBD1|14|.|TRBV6-5|TRBJ1-1
TGTGCCGCTTGCGATCCAGGGGGCGGGAAAGTAGCTTTCTTT
CAACDPGGGKVAFF